The rows below give T cell receptor beta chains drawn from one sample of a study of CD8 T cells in ankylosing spondylitis. TCRdb passed the 5' RACE reads through MiXCR, listing each CDR3 protein once. Among 150,000 to 200,000 distinct CDR3 sequences listed, around 13% were seen once. Sequencing was performed on blood, either unsorted or a sorted T cell fraction (not recorded which). The receptors were sampled from a female donor with ankylosing spondylitis or in good health (not recorded which). The CDR3 runs from the conserved cysteine through the conserved F or W. D genes are given only for firm matches. Size values are once, few and many counts, or a class for expanded clones, and some rows have none.

- | TRBJ1-4 | few | TRBV5-5 | CASSLPGDEKLFF | TGTGCCAGCAGCTTACCGGGAGATGAAAAACTGTTTTTT
TRBD2 | TRBJ2-1 | many | TRBV4-1 | CASSLFLAGGISYNEQFF | TGCGCCAGCAGCCTTTTCCTAGCGGGAGGTATATCATACAATGAGCAGTTCTTC
TRBD2 | TRBJ2-7 | many | TRBV7-2 | CASSSRTSGSTEQYF | TGTGCCAGCAGCTCCCGGACTAGCGGGAGTACCGAGCAGTACTTC
TRBD1 | TRBJ2-1 | many | TRBV3-1 | CASSRGQGAQGQFF | TGTGCCAGCAGCCGCGGACAGGGGGCGCAGGGGCAGTTCTTC
- | TRBJ1-5 | many | TRBV24-1 | CATSDPLGGEGGNQPQHF | TGTGCCACCAGTGATCCCCTAGGAGGGGAAGGGGGCAATCAGCCCCAGCATTTT
- | TRBJ2-3 | many | TRBV20-1 | CSARATQTSTDTQYF | TGCAGTGCTAGAGCAACCCAGACTAGCACAGATACGCAGTATTTT
- | TRBJ2-5 | - | TRBV20-1 | CSATPWTVAGETQYF | TGCAGTGCTACCCCATGGACAGTTGCAGGGGAGACCCAGTACTTC
- | TRBJ2-7 | many | TRBV20-1 | CSARGPTPYEQYF | TGCAGTGCTAGAGGCCCGACTCCTTACGAGCAGTACTTC
- | TRBJ1-2 | many | TRBV9 | CASSVDNGGTHGYTF | TGTGCCAGCAGCGTAGATAATGGTGGGACACATGGCTACACCTTC
TRBD2 | TRBJ2-1 | many | TRBV5-1 | CASSLGTSGGRSYNEQFF | TGCGCCAGCAGCTTGGGGACTAGCGGGGGCCGTTCCTACAATGAGCAGTTCTTC
TRBD2 | TRBJ2-7 | many | TRBV5-1 | CASSSTSSNEQYF | TGTGCCAGCAGCTCGACTAGCAGTAACGAGCAGTACTTC
TRBD2 | TRBJ2-7 | many | TRBV15 | CATSAGLAGGNEQYF | TGTGCCACCAGCGCCGGACTAGCGGGAGGAAACGAGCAGTACTTC
- | TRBJ2-2 | few | TRBV20-1 | CSARDSGRGFTGELFF | TGCAGTGCTAGAGATAGCGGCAGAGGATTCACCGGGGAGCTGTTTTTT
- | TRBJ2-2 | - | TRBV11-3 | CANQNRVTGELFF | TGTGCCAACCAAAACAGGGTTACCGGGGAGCTGTTTTTT
- | TRBJ2-7 | many | TRBV7-3 | CASSSYQRSSYEQYF | TGTGCCAGCAGCTCTTACCAAAGGAGCTCCTACGAGCAGTACTTC
- | TRBJ2-3 | - | TRBV7-8 | CASSLMALRQAADTQYF | TGTGCCAGCAGCTTGATGGCGCTCCGCCAGGCAGCAGATACGCAGTATTTT
- | TRBJ2-1 | - | TRBV21-1 | CASSKKVLGRGPYNEQFF | TGTGCCAGCAGCAAAAAGGTTCTCGGGCGGGGACCCTACAATGAGCAGTTCTTC
TRBD2 | TRBJ2-3 | many | TRBV20-1 | CSASLAGGSSDTQYF | TGCAGTGCTAGTCTAGCGGGAGGGTCATCAGATACGCAGTATTTT
- | TRBJ2-7 | many | TRBV9 | CASSGRLDYEQYF | TGTGCCAGCAGCGGAAGACTAGACTACGAGCAGTACTTC
- | TRBJ1-1 | many | TRBV5-1 | CASSLEGGGSRFVNTEAFF | TGCGCCAGCAGCTTGGAAGGGGGGGGCTCCCGGTTCGTCAACACTGAAGCTTTCTTT
TRBD2 | TRBJ2-2 | many | TRBV6-2/TRBV6-3 | CASTLPHSGSITGELFF | TGTGCCAGCACCCTTCCCCATAGCGGGAGTATCACCGGGGAGCTGTTTTTT
TRBD1 | TRBJ2-4 | many | TRBV5-1 | CASSPGQKNIQYF | TGCGCCAGCAGCCCGGGACAGAAAAACATTCAGTACTTC
- | TRBJ2-2 | few | TRBV7-3 | CASSLGLLNTGELFF | TGTGCCAGCAGCCTAGGACTCCTAAACACCGGGGAGCTGTTTTTT
- | TRBJ2-3 | many | TRBV24-1 | CATSDYGSYTQYF | TGTGCCACCAGTGATTACGGCAGTTATACGCAGTATTTT
- | TRBJ1-2 | many | TRBV7-8 | CASSFGGEGYGYTF | TGTGCCAGCAGCTTCGGGGGCGAAGGCTATGGCTACACCTTC
TRBD1 | TRBJ1-2 | - | TRBV7-2 | CASSADRGGYTF | TGTGCCAGCAGCGCCGACAGGGGTGGCTACACCTTC
TRBD1 | TRBJ1-1 | many | TRBV27 | CASSGGTGGANTEAFF | TGTGCCAGCAGTGGGGGGACAGGGGGCGCGAACACTGAAGCTTTCTTT
TRBD1 | TRBJ2-3 | - | TRBV28 | CASSLLQGASDTQYF | TGTGCCAGCAGTTTACTACAGGGGGCTTCGGATACGCAGTATTTT
- | TRBJ1-5 | - | TRBV6-2/TRBV6-3 | CASSYTNSNQPQHF | TGTGCCAGCAGTTACACGAATAGCAATCAGCCCCAGCATTTT
- | TRBJ2-4 | many | TRBV11-2 | CASTWDLAVSKNIQYF | TGTGCCAGCACCTGGGATCTAGCCGTATCCAAAAACATTCAGTACTTC
TRBD1 | TRBJ2-2 | many | TRBV7-3 | CASSPQGTGNTGELFF | TGTGCCAGCAGCCCACAGGGGACAGGGAACACCGGGGAGCTGTTTTTT
- | TRBJ1-4 | - | TRBV7-9 | CASSPDEGEKLFF | TGTGCCAGCAGCCCCGACGAGGGGGAAAAACTGTTTTTT
- | TRBJ2-7 | - | TRBV5-5 | CASSAPRGSYEQYF | TGTGCCAGCAGCGCACCCAGGGGCTCCTACGAGCAGTACTTC